These 4 T cell receptor beta chains were sequenced from one sample in a study of blood T cell repertoires in COVID-19. Using immunoSEQ multiplex PCR, the repertoire was profiled, and TCRdb retains in-frame clones only, with some absent. The top ten clones hold more than 7.5% of a sample with roughly 180,000 clones, more than 70% of them seen once. The material sequenced was PBMCs or T cells enriched from blood (not recorded which). These receptors were obtained from a woman in her 30s who had recovered from COVID-19.

The chain employs TRBV27 and TRBJ2-1; 10 bases agree with TRBD2. V lost 3 bases and J lost 7; bases outside the gene matches: 6. The CDR3 length is 15 residues. Germline V gene lookup returns CDR1 MNHEY and CDR2 SMNVEV (reference sequence). Here the CDR3 reads CASSLWLAGENEQFF. Here the CDR3 DNA reads TGTGCCAGCAGTTTGTGGCTAGCGGGAGAGAATGAGCAGTTCTTC.

The chain combines TRBV7-9 with TRBJ1-2, with 8 bases aligning to TRBD1. The CDR3 contains 15 residues. Unmatched junction bases numbered 8, after V lost 5 bases and J lost 3 bases. Per the germline V gene, CDR1 is SEHNR and CDR2 is FQNEAQ (reference sequence). CDR3 coding DNA: TGTGCCAGCAGCCCGGACAGGGCTTCCTACTATGGCTACACCTTC. Translating gives CASSPDRASYYGYTF.

This clone was detected only a few times. This rearrangement joins TRBV6-5 to TRBJ1-5, with TRBD1 as a possible D gene (6 bases). This CDR3 has 14 amino acids. Trimming removed 5 bases from V and 3 bases from J, with 11 bases in between. In germline, CDR1 is MNHEY, CDR2 SVGAGI. The chain's CDR3 is CASSNGQINQPQHF. In DNA, the CDR3 is TGTGCCAGCAGTAATGGACAGATCAATCAGCCCCAGCATTTT.

The rearrangement uses TRBV5-1 and TRBJ2-1; 11 bases are shared with TRBD2. Germline loops: CDR1 SGHRS, CDR2 YFSETQ. The junction had 9 bases not matched to a gene; V was cut back by 0 bases and J by 10 bases. The CDR3 is 16 amino acids. CDR3 amino acids: CASSLAGSGRAGEQFF. DNA of the CDR3: TGCGCCAGCAGCTTGGCCGGTAGCGGGAGGGCCGGAGAGCAGTTCTTC.